The rows below give T cell receptor beta chains drawn from one sample of a study of T cell responses to AZD1222 COVID-19 vaccine. The table came from immunoSEQ multiplex PCR; TCRdb's copy has only in-frame clones and leaves some out. The table records about 150,000 clones, 90% to 95% of them present only once. The source material was peripheral blood, sampled on day 0 of AZD1222 vaccination. These receptors were taken from an adult in good health. CDR3s include the opening cysteine and the closing phenylalanine or tryptophan. Each record gives: D gene, J gene, clone size, V gene, CDR3 protein, CDR3 DNA. A D gene is named only where the DNA matches it firmly. Clone size is given for some rows only: seen once, a few or many times, or a class if the clone is expanded.

- | TRBJ2-3 | - | TRBV6-1 | CASSEEGLTDTQYF | TGTGCCAGCAGTGAAGAGGGGCTCACAGATACGCAGTATTTT
- | TRBJ2-1 | - | TRBV7-3 | CASSLWDSTANEQFF | TGTGCCAGCAGCTTATGGGACTCAACCGCCAATGAGCAGTTCTTC
- | TRBJ2-7 | - | TRBV28 | CASRGTGAYEQYF | TGTGCCAGCAGGGGGACTGGCGCCTACGAGCAGTACTTC
- | TRBJ2-2 | - | TRBV6-4 | CASSGDDTGELFF | TGTGCCAGCAGTGGGGACGACACCGGGGAGCTGTTTTTT
TRBD1 | TRBJ1-6 | - | TRBV2 | CASSRTGVNSPLHF | TGTGCCAGCAGCCGGACAGGGGTCAATTCACCCCTCCACTTT
- | TRBJ1-5 | - | TRBV10-2 | CARVGRANQPQHF | TGCGCCAGGGTTGGGAGGGCCAATCAGCCCCAGCATTTT
- | TRBJ2-1 | - | TRBV27 | CASQMGGTEQFF | TGTGCCAGCCAAATGGGCGGTACTGAGCAGTTCTTC
- | TRBJ2-3 | - | TRBV28 | CASSLQDTQYF | TGTGCCAGCAGTTTACAAGATACGCAGTATTTT
- | TRBJ1-4 | - | TRBV30 | CAWSIGPGVEKLFF | TGTGCCTGGAGCATCGGCCCAGGGGTTGAAAAACTGTTTTTT
TRBD2 | TRBJ2-7 | once | TRBV6-5 | CASSYSPSGRAYEQYF | TGTGCCAGCAGTTACTCGCCTAGCGGGAGGGCCTACGAGCAGTACTTC
- | TRBJ2-1 | - | TRBV5-6 | CASSLRGYSEQFF | TGTGCCAGCAGCTTGAGAGGGTATAGTGAGCAGTTCTTC
TRBD2 | TRBJ2-7 | - | TRBV7-8 | CASSLLAGSYEQYF | TGTGCCAGCAGCTTATTAGCGGGATCCTACGAGCAGTACTTC